This T cell receptor (beta chain) derives from a study of blood T cell repertoires in COVID-19. The wider study: T cells, B-cell-depleted T cells, or PBMCs provided the cDNA or gDNA that served as material.

Those enrolled, adults aged roughly 18 to 90 years, came from about two dozen US areas. Participants were placed into cohorts based on the clinical history they reported. This CDR3 has 13 amino acids. Germline CDR1 LGHDT, CDR2 YNNKEL (reference sequence). V was trimmed by 5 bases and J by 10 bases, leaving 15 bases between them. Data came from immunoSEQ multiplex PCR; TCRdb stores just in-frame clones and leaves some out. This table has 110,000 to 150,000 clones, approximately 86% appearing once. The V and J genes are TRBV3-1 (or the pseudogene TRBV3-2) and TRBJ2-1; maybe TRBD1 (5 bases). This clonotype was sampled from a woman aged 40 to 49 who had recovered from COVID-19. Sequenced: PBMCs or T cells enriched from blood (not recorded which). The CDR3 reads CASSSHSGREQFF. CDR3 nucleotides: TGTGCCAGCAGCTCTCACTCAGGGCGGGAGCAGTTCTTC.